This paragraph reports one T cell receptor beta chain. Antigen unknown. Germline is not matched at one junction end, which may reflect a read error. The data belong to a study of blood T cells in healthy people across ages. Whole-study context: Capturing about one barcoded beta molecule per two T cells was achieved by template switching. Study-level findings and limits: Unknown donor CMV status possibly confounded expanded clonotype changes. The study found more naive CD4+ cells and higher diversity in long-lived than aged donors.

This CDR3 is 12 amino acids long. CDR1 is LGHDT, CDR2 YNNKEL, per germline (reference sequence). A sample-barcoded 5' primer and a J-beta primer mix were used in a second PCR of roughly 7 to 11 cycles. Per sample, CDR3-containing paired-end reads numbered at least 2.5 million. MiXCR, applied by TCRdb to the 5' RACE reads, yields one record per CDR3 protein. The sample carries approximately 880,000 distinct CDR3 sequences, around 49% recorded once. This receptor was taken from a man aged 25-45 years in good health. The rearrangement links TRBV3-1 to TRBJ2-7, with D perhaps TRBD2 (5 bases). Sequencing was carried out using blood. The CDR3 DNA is TGTGCTAGCAGCCAAGCTAGCCTCGAGCAGTACTTC. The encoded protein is CASSQASLEQYF.